This T cell receptor beta chain originates from a study of metastatic and nonmetastatic thyroid tumors. In the authors' workflow: What underpinned the distant-metastasis classifier for papillary thyroid cancer was the set of CDR3 differences across clinicopathological groups. From the PCR reads, TCRdb re-called clones with MiXCR. For this entry, the V and J calls and clone size follow TCRdb and not the study's own pipeline. The sample lists more than 85,000 clones; 8% to 9.5% were seen once. Patients underwent thyroid surgery, and none had received any treatment before it. The TCR sequence derives from a female donor with papillary thyroid cancer or a benign thyroid nodule (not recorded which). Some clones in this sample may be carry-over from other donors' samples. Sequences were obtained from blood.

CDR3 nucleotides: TGTGCCAGCAGCGTATCCCAGGACTCCTACAATGAGCAGTTCTTC. Its translation: CASSVSQDSYNEQFF. V and J are TRBV9 and TRBJ2-1; unclear D gene. Deletions cut 1 base from V and 0 bases from J, with 8 bases between. The germline CDR1 and CDR2 sequences are SGDLS and YYNGEE. This CDR3 is built from 15 residues.